This T cell receptor beta chain was found in a study of T-cell reconstitution after alpha-beta-depleted transplantation in children. A library of TCRbeta sequences, prepared with unique molecular identifiers, was generated. MiXCR, applied by TCRdb to the PCR reads, yields one record per CDR3 protein. The table shows 550,000 to 600,000 distinct CDR3 sequences, with 20% to 25% occurring only once. This clonotype was recorded at least ten times. The antigen remains undetermined. Findings and caveats of the study: Roughly two months post-transplant, alpha-beta T cells reportedly originated from several hundred graft clones that had expanded. T-cell numbers and diversity one year post-transplant derived largely from freshly generated T cells. Recipient T cells and thymic progenitors that survived were the source of the high TCRbeta diversity seen at day 60 in some patients.

Germline V gene sequence: CDR1 WSHSY, CDR2 SAAADI. Trimming took off 2 bases at V and 9 bases at J, with 11 bases between the two ends. The CDR3 loop spans 13 amino acids. Sequences were derived from PBMCs, mostly from graft donor cells, sampled 360 days after TCRalphabeta/CD19-depleted stem cell transplant. The J gene is TRBJ2-1, the V gene TRBV10-2; no reliable D call. The sequence was collected from a boy younger than two who had a stem cell transplant for acute myeloid leukemia, so the T cells may come from the graft donor. The CDR3 region is CASSEGTASEQFF. Written as DNA, the CDR3 is TGCGCCAGCAGTGAGGGAACCGCAAGTGAGCAGTTCTTC.